The entry below describes one TCR beta chain. What it recognizes is unknown. This sample was taken from a study of monozygotic twins with cystic fibrosis. Study results and caveats: Monozygotic CF twins shared more identical nucleotide clonotypes than unrelated patients.

This CDR3 has 15 amino acids. V was clipped by 1 base and J by 2 bases, with 10 bases between them. Germline CDR1 and CDR2: SGHTA and FQGNSA. Profiled with immunoSEQ multiplex PCR; TCRdb holds only in-frame clones, not every one. The data hold about 14,000 clones, with approximately 95% observed a single time. The TCR originated in a girl under 10 years old with cystic fibrosis. The sequencing sample was made of blood. The gene calls are TRBV7-2 and TRBJ2-3; no reliable D call. CDR3 loop: CASSLVRVYTDTQYF. The CDR3 DNA is TGTGCCAGCAGCTTAGTTAGGGTCTACACAGATACGCAGTATTTT.